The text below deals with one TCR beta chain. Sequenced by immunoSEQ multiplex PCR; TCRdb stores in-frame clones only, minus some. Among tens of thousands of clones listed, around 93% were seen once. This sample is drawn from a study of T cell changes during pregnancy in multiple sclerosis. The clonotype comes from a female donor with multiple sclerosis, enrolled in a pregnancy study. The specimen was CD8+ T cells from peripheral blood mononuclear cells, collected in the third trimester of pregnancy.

CDR3 in amino acids: CASSGQEGTQYF. CDR3 DNA sequence: TGTGCCAGCAGCGGCCAGGAGGGGACCCAGTACTTC. This sequence joins TRBV5-4 and TRBJ2-5; TRBD2 is a possible D gene (6 bases). This CDR3 region has 12 residues. The germline gives CDR1 SGHNT, CDR2 YYREEE (reference sequence). V lost 4 bases and J 7 bases, leaving 11 bases between the germline ends.